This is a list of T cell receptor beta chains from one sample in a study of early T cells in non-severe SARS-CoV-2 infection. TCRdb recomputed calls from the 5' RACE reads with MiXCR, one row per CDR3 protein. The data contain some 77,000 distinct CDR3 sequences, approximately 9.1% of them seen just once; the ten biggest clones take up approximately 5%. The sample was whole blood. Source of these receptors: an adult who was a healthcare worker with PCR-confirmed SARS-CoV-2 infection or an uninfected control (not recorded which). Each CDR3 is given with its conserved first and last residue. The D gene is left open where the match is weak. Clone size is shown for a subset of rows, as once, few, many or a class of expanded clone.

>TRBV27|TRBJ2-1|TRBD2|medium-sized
TGTGCCAGCAGCCCTAGCGGGCCAGACAATGAGCAGTTCTTC
CASSPSGPDNEQFF
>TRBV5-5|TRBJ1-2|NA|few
TGTGCCAGCAGCCCGAGGGGGGTGGGACTGGATGGCTACACCTTC
CASSPRGVGLDGYTF
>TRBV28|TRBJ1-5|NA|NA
TGTGCCAGCAGTTTAGGAGGGGCTCGCAATCAGCCCCAGCATTTT
CASSLGGARNQPQHF
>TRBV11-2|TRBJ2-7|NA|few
TGTGCCAGCAGCCCCAGGGGCTTTGACGAGCAGTACTTC
CASSPRGFDEQYF
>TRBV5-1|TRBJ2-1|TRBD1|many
TGCGCCAGCAGCAACGGACAGGGTAATGAGCAGTTCTTC
CASSNGQGNEQFF
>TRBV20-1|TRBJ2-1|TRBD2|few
TGCAGTGTGGGACTAGCGGGAGAGGATGAGCAGTTCTTC
CSVGLAGEDEQFF
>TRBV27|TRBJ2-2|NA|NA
TGTGCCAGCACTTCCCTTGGGGTAGCCGGGGAGCTGTTTTTT
CASTSLGVAGELFF
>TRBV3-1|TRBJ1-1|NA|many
TGTGCCAGCAGCCAAGGGCTCGTCGAGGAAAAATCGGAAGCTTTCTTT
CASSQGLVEEKSEAFF
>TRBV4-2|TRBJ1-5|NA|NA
TGTGCCAGCAGCCAAGAGGAGGATAGCAATCAGCCCCAGCATTTT
CASSQEEDSNQPQHF
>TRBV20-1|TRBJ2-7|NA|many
TGCAGTGCTATAAGGGGAGGTCTCTACGAGCAGTACTTC
CSAIRGGLYEQYF
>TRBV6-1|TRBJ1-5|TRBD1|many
TGTGCCAGCAGTGGCAGGAGGGGACAGGGCTACAGGATTAGCAATCAGCCCCAGCATTTT
CASSGRRGQGYRISNQPQHF
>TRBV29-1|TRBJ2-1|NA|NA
TGCAGCGTTGTAGTACGAGGACACAATGAGCAGTTCTTC
CSVVVRGHNEQFF
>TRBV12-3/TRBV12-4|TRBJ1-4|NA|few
TGTGCCAGCAGTTCGTCAGCGGCGTACGAAAAACTGTTTTTT
CASSSSAAYEKLFF
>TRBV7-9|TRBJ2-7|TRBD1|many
TGTGCCAGCAGCCCCTGGGACAGCTACGAGCAGTACTTC
CASSPWDSYEQYF
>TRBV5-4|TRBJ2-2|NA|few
TGTGCCAGCAGCCCCCCCGGGGTGAACACCGGGGAGCTGTTTTTT
CASSPPGVNTGELFF
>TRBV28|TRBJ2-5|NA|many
TGTGCCAGCAGTACTCGTCTGCCTCCCAAGTCAGAGACCCAGTACTTC
CASSTRLPPKSETQYF
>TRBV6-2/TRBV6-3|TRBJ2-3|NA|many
TGTGCCAGCAGTTTCGGATACGATACGCAGTATTTT
CASSFGYDTQYF
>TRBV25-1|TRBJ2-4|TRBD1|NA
TGTGCCAGCAGTGACTTAAGGGGGCAAGACATTCAGTACTTC
CASSDLRGQDIQYF
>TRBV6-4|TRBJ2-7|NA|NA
TGTGCCAGCAGTGAAGGGGGGGACTTAGACGAGCAGTACTTC
CASSEGGDLDEQYF
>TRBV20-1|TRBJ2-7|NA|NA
TGCAGTGCTAGCGGGAGCTCCTACGAGCAGTACTTC
CSASGSSYEQYF
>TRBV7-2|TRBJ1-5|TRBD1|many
TGTGCCAGCAGCCCTGACAGGGGGAATCAGCCCCAGCATTTT
CASSPDRGNQPQHF
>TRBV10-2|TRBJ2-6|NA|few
TGCGCCAGCAGGGAGGTCTCTGGGGCCAACGTCCTGACTTTC
CASREVSGANVLTF
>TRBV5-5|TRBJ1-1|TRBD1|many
TGTGCCAGCAGCTATCAGGGGGACCGGGAAGCTTTCTTT
CASSYQGDREAFF
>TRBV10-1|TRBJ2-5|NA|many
TGCGCCAGCAGTCCTGGAGAGGCGGAGACCCAGTACTTC
CASSPGEAETQYF
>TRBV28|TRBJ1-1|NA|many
TGTGCCAGCAGTTCGTCAGGGACGAACACTGAAGCTTTCTTT
CASSSSGTNTEAFF
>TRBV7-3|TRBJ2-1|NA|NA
TGTGCCAGCAGCTTGGGCTACAATGAGCAGTTCTTC
CASSLGYNEQFF
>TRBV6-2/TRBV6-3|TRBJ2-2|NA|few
TGTGCCAGCAGTTACTCGTTTTGGGATCCTAACACCGGGGAGCTGTTTTTT
CASSYSFWDPNTGELFF
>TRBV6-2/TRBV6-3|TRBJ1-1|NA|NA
TGTGCCAGCAGTTATGGCGGTGGAACTGAAGCTTTCTTT
CASSYGGGTEAFF
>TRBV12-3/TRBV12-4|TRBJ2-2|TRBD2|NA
TGTGCCAGCAGTTGGACTAGCGGGCTCCGGGGGGAGCTGTTTTTT
CASSWTSGLRGELFF
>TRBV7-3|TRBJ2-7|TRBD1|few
TGTGCCAGCAGCAAACGGGGACAGGGGTACGAGCAGTACTTC
CASSKRGQGYEQYF
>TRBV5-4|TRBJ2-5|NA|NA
TGTGCCAGCAGCTCCTCAAGGAGTAAAGAGACCCAGTACTTC
CASSSSRSKETQYF
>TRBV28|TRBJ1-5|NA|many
TGTGCCAGGGGCAGCAATCAGCCCCAGCATTTT
CARGSNQPQHF
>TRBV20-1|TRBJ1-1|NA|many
TGCAGTGCTAGAGATGTTGTGGGGAGGGGTATGAACACTGAAGCTTTCTTT
CSARDVVGRGMNTEAFF
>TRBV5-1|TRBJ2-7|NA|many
TGCGCCAGCAGCTTGGTTCCAACCTACGAGCAGTACTTC
CASSLVPTYEQYF
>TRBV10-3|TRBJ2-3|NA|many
TGTGCCATCTCTGGGGCAGATACGCAGTATTTT
CAISGADTQYF
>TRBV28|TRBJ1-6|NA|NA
TGTGCCAGCAGGCAGGGGAATTCACCCCTCCACTTT
CASRQGNSPLHF
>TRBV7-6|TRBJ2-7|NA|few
TGTGCCAGCAGCTTAGCCCCGCCCCCACGCTCGAGCTCCTACGAGCAGTACTTC
CASSLAPPPRSSSYEQYF
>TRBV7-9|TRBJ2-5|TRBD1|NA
TGTGCCAGCAGCTCCTCCCCCGGGACAGGGCAAGAGACCCAGTACTTC
CASSSSPGTGQETQYF
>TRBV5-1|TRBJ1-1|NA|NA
TGCGCCAGCAGCTTCAGGGGCGGAGGGACTGAAGCTTTCTTT
CASSFRGGGTEAFF
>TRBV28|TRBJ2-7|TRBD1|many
TGTGCCAGCAGTGAAAAACAGGGGGCCTTACCACTCTACGAGCAGTACTTC
CASSEKQGALPLYEQYF
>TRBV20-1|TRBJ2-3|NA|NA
TGCAGTGCTACCCGACTAGTTGCAGATACGCAGTATTTT
CSATRLVADTQYF
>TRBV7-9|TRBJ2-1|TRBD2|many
TGTGCCAGCAGCCTGAGAACGACTAGCGGGGGGAATGAGCAGTTCTTC
CASSLRTTSGGNEQFF
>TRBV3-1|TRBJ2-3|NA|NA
TGTGCCAGCAGCCAATACGCGCCGGATACGCAGTATTTT
CASSQYAPDTQYF
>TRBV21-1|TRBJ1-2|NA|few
TGTGCCAGCAGCAGGGTAGGGGCAAAGGGTGGCTACACCTTC
CASSRVGAKGGYTF
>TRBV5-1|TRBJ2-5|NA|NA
TGCGCCAGCAGCCCCGGATTCAGATCAGAAGAGACCCAGTACTTC
CASSPGFRSEETQYF
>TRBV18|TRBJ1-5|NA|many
TGTGCCAGCTCACCATCGGGCCCGCGGCCCCAGCATTTT
CASSPSGPRPQHF
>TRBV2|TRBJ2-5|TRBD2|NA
TGTGCCAGCAGGGAGCGGGAGGGCCCTCAAGAGACCCAGTACTTC
CASREREGPQETQYF
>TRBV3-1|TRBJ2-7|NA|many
TGTGCCAGCAGCCCCCGGTTTAAGCCCTACGAGCAGTACTTC
CASSPRFKPYEQYF
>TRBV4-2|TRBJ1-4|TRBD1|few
TGTGCCAGCAGCCAAGATCGGGGACAGGGTTTTGAAAAACTGTTTTTT
CASSQDRGQGFEKLFF
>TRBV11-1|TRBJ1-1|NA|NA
TGTGCCAGCAGCGCTCCGGCCGGGCCACAAATCGGCGCTGAAGCTTTCTTT
CASSAPAGPQIGAEAFF
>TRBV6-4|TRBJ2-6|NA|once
TGTGCCAGCAGTGACGGCAGCTCTGGGGCCAACGTCCTGACTTTC
CASSDGSSGANVLTF
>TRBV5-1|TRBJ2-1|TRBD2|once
TGCGCCAGCAGCCCCGGGACTAGCGGCCACAATGAGCAGTTCTTC
CASSPGTSGHNEQFF
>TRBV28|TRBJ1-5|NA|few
TGTGCCAGCAGTTTAGAGGGTAGCAATCAGCCCCAGCATTTT
CASSLEGSNQPQHF
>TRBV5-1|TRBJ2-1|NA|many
TGCGCCAGCAGCCCCGTAGCGGACTCCTACAATGAGCAGTTCTTC
CASSPVADSYNEQFF
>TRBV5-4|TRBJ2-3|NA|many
TGTGCCAGCAGCTTGTGGGGGAGGAGTACAGATACGCAGTATTTT
CASSLWGRSTDTQYF